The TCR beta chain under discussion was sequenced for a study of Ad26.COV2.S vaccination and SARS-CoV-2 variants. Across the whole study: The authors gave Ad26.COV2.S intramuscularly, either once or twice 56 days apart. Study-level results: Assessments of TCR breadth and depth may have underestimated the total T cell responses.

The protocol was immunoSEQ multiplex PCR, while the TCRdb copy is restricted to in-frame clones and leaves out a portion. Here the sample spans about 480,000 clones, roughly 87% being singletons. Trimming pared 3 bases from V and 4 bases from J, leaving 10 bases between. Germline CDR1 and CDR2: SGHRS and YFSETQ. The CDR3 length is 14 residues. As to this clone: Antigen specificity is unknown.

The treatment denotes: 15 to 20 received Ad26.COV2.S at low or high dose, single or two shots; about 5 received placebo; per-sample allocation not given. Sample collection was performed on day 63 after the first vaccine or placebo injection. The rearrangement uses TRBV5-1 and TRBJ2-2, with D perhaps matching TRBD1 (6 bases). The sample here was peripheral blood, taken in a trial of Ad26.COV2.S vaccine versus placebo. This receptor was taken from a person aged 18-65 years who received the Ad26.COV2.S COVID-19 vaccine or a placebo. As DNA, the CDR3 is TGCGCCAGCAGCTCAGGGGCGGGCACCGGGGAGCTGTTTTTT. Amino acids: CASSSGAGTGELFF.